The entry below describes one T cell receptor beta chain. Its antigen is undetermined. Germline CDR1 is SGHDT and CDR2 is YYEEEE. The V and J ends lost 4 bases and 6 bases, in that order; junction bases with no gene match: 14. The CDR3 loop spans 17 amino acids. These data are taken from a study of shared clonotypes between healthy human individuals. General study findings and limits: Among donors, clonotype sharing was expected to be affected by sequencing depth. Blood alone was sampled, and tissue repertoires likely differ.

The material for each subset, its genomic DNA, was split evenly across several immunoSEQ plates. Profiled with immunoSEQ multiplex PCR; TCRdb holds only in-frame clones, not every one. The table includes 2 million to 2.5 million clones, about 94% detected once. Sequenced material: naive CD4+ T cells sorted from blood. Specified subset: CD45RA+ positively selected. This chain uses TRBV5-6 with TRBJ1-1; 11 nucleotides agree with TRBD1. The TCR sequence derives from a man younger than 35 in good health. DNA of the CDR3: TGTGCCAGCAGCCCCCTAGGACAGGGGGCGGTTGGGGCTGAAGCTTTCTTT. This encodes CASSPLGQGAVGAEAFF.